This T cell receptor beta chain stems from a study of Ad26.COV2.S vaccination and SARS-CoV-2 variants. As concerns this clone: The target antigen is unknown.

Study-wide findings and caveats: The study found similar non-spike TCR breadth in vaccine and placebo recipients.

The data were produced by immunoSEQ multiplex PCR, yet TCRdb's version contains in-frame clones alone and is incomplete. The sample contains hundreds of thousands of clones, 80% to 90% of which appear only once. This sample's treatment: roughly 19 received Ad26.COV2.S at low or high dose, single or two shots; about 5 received placebo; per-sample allocation not given. Vaccine and placebo recipients were sampled on day 63 after the first injection. This CDR3 has 14 residues. V shed 7 bases and J 5 bases; nucleotides not matched to a gene: 6. Per germline, CDR1 LNHDA and CDR2 SQIVND (reference sequence).

The V call is TRBV19, the J call TRBJ2-1, with 9 bases lining up with TRBD2. The input for sequencing was peripheral blood, taken in a trial of Ad26.COV2.S vaccine versus placebo. The sequence derives from a person between 18 and 65 years old who received the Ad26.COV2.S COVID-19 vaccine or a placebo. The CDR3 bases are TGTGCCAGTACCCAGACTAGCGGTCACAATGAGCAGTTCTTC. This sequence encodes CASTQTSGHNEQFF.